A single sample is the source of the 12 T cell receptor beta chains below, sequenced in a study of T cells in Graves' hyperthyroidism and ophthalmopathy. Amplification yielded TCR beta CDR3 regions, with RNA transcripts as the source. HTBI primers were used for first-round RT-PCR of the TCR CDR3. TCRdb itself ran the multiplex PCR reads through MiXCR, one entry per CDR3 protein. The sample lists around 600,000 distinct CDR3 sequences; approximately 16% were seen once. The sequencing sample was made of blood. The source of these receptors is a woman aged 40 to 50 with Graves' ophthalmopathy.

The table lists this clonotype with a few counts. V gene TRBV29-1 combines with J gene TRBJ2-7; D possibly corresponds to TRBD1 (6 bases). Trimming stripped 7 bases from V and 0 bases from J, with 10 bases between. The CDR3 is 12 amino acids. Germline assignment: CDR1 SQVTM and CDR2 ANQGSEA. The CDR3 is CSARGSSYEQYF. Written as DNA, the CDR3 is TGCAGCGCCAGGGGTAGCTCCTACGAGCAGTACTTC.

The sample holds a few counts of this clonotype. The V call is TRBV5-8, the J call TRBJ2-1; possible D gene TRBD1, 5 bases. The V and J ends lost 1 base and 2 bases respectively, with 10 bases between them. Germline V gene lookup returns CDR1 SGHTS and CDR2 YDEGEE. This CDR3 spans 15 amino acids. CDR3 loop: CASSLKGAPYNEQFF. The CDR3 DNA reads TGTGCCAGCAGCTTGAAAGGGGCACCCTACAATGAGCAGTTCTTC.

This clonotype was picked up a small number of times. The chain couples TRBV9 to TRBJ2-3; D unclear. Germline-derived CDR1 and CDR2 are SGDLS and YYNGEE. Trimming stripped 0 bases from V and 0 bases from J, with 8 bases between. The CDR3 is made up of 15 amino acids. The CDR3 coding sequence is TGTGCCAGCAGCGTAGCAATCGGGAGCACAGATACGCAGTATTTT. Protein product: CASSVAIGSTDTQYF.

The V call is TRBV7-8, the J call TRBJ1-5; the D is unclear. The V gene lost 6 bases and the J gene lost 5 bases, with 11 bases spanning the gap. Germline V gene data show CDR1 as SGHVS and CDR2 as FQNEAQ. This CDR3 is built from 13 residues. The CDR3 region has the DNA TGTGCCAGCAGACGAAGACCAGATCAGCCCCAGCATTTT. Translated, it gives CASRRRPDQPQHF.

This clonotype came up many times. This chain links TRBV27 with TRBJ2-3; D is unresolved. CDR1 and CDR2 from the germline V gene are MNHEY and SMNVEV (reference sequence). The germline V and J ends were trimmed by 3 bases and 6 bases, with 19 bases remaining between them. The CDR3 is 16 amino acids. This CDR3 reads CASSFSLAQPGDTQYF. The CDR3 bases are TGTGCCAGCAGTTTTTCCCTCGCTCAACCTGGGGATACGCAGTATTTT.

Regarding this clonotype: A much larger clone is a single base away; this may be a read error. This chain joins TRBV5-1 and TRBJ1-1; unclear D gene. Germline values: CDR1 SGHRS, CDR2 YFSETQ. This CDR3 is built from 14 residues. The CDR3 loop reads CASTKPGGNIEAFF. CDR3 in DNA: TGCGCCAGCACCAAGCCTGGAGGGAACATTGAAGCTTTCTTT. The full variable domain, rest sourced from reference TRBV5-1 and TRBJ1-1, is KAGVTQTPRYLIKTRGQQVTLSCSPISGHRSVSWYQQTPGQGLQFLFEYFSETQRNKGNFPGRFSGRQFSNSRSEMNVSTLELGDSALYLCASTKPGGNIEAFFGQGTRLTVV.

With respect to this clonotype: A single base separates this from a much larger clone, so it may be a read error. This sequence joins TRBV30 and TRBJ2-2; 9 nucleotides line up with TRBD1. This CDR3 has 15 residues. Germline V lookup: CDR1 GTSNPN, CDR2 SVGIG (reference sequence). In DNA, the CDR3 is TGTGCCTGGGGAACGGGACAGGGTGAAGGCGGGGTGCTGTTTTTT. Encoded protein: CAWGTGQGEGGVLFF.

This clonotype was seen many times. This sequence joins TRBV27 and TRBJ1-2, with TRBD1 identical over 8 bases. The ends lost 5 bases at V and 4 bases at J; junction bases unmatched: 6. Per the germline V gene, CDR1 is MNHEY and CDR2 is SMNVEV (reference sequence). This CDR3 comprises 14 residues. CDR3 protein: CASSPRDRTYGYTF. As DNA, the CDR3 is TGTGCCAGCAGTCCTCGGGACAGGACCTATGGCTACACCTTC.

In DNA, the CDR3 is TGTGCCAGCAGCGTAGGGAGCGGCCCGGGGACCCAGTACTTC. It encodes CASSVGSGPGTQYF. This chain uses TRBV9 with TRBJ2-5; maybe TRBD2 (5 bases). The CDR3 totals 14 residues. The V end was cut by 0 bases, the J end by 7 bases, with 13 bases between. Germline V lookup: CDR1 SGDLS, CDR2 YYNGEE.

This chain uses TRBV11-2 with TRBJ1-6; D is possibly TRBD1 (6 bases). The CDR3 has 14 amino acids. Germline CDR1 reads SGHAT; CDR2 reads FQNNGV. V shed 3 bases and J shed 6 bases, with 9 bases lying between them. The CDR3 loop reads CASSFDRLNSPLHF. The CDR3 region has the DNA TGTGCCAGCAGCTTCGACAGGCTTAATTCACCCCTCCACTTT. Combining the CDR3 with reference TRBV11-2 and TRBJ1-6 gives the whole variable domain EAGVAQSPRYKIIEKRQSVAFWCNPISGHATLYWYQQILGQGPKLLIQFQNNGVVDDSQLPKDRFSAERLKGVDSTLKIQPAKLEDSAVYLCASSFDRLNSPLHFGNGTRLTVT.

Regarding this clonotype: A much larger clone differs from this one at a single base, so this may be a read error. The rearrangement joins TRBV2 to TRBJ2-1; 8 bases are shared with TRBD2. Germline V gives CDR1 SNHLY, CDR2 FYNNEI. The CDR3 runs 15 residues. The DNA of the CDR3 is TGTGCCAGCAGTGAAGCGCCGGGGGGGTTAAATGAGCAGCTCTTC. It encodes CASSEAPGGLNEQLF.

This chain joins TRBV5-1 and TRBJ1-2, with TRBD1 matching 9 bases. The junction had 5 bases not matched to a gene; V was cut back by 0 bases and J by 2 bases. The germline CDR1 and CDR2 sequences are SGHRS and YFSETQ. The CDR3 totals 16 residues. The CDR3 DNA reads TGCGCCAGCAGCTTGGACAGGGGGCTCAACAACTATGGCTACACCTTC. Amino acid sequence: CASSLDRGLNNYGYTF.